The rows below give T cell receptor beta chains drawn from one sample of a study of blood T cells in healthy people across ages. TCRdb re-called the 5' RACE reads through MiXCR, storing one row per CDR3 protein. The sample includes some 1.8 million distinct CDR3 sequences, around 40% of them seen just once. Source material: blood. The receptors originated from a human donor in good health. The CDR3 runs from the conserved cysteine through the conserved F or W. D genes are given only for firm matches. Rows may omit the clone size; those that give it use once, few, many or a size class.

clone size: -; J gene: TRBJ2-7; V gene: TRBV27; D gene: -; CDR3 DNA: TGTGCCAGCAGTCAGGGGGGGGTGCGCTACGAGCAGTACTTC; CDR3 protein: CASSQGGVRYEQYF
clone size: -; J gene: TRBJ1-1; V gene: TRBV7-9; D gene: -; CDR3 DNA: TGTGCCAGCAGCTTAGGTGGCGGTAAACCTATGAACACTGAAGCTTTCTTT; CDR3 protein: CASSLGGGKPMNTEAFF
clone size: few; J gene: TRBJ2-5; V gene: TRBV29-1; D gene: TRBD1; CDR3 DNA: TGCAGCGTTGATGAGACAGGGTGGGAGACCCAGTACTTC; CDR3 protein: CSVDETGWETQYF
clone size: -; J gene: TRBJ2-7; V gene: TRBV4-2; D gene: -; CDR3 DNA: TGTGCCAGCAGCCAAGAGTACTTAGCTGGGCTCCCTCTCCTCTACGAGCAGTACTTC; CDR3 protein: CASSQEYLAGLPLLYEQYF
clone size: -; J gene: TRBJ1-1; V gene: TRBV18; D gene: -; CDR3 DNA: TGTGCCAGTTCCCCGAGCGGTGGGGGCGGGAGCACTGAAGCTTTCTTT; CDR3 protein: CASSPSGGGGSTEAFF
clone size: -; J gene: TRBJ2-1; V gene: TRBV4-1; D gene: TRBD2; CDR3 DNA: TGCGCCAGCAGCCATGGCGGGGGGGCGGGATACAATGAGCAGTTCTTC; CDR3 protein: CASSHGGGAGYNEQFF
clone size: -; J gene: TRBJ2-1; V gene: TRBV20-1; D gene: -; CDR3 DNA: TGCAGTGCTAGTTTCTTCGGCTCCGGGGTCCACAATGAGCAGTTCTTC; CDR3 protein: CSASFFGSGVHNEQFF
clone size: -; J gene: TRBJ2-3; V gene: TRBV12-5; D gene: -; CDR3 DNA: TGTGCTAATGGTTTGGAACGAACAGGGAACCCAGATACGCAGTATTTT; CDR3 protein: CANGLERTGNPDTQYF
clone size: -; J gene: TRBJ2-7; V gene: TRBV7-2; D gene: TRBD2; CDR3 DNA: TGTGCCAGCAGCAAAACTAGCGATTACTACAATGAGCAGTACTTC; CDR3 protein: CASSKTSDYYNEQYF
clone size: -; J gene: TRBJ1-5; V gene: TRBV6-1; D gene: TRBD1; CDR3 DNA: TGTGCCAGCAGTGAATGGGGACAGTATAGCAATCAGCCCCAGCATTTT; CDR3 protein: CASSEWGQYSNQPQHF
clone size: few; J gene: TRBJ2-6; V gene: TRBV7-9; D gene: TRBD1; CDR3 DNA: TGTGCCAGCAACCCCGGGACAGGGGGCTCTGGGGCCAACGTCCTGACTTTC; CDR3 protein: CASNPGTGGSGANVLTF
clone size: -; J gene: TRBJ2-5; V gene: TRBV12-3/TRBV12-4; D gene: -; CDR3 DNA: TGTGCCAGCAGTTTAAGCAGAGGGACCCAAGAGACCCAGTACTTC; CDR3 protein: CASSLSRGTQETQYF
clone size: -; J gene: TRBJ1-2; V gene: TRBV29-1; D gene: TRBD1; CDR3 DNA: TGCAGCGCCCGGACAGGAGGGGGTGGCTACACCTTC; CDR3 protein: CSARTGGGGYTF
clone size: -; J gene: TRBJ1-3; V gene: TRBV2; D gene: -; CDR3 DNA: TGTGCCAGCAGTAACCGGGGAAACACCATATATTTT; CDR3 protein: CASSNRGNTIYF
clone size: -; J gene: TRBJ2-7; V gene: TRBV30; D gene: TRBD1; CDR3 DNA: TGTGCCTGGAGTACCACTAACAGGGGACACGAGCAGTACTTC; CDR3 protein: CAWSTTNRGHEQYF
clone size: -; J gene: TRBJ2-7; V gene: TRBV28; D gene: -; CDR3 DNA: TGTGCCAGCAGTTTATGGTCAACCAACTACGAGCAGTACTTC; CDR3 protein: CASSLWSTNYEQYF
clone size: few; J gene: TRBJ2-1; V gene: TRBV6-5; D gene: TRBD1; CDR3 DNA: TGTGCCAGCAGTCCTCGGGGACAGGGTCTTAAGAATGAGCAGTTCTTC; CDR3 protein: CASSPRGQGLKNEQFF
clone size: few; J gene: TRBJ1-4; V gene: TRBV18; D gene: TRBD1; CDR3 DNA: TGTGCCAGCTCACCAAGTCGTGGGACAGGATTTAATGAAAAACTGTTTTTT; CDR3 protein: CASSPSRGTGFNEKLFF
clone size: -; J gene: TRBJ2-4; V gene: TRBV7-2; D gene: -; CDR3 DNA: TGTGCCAGCAGCTTAGCGCAGGGTACCCCGGAGCAGTACTTC; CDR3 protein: CASSLAQGTPEQYF
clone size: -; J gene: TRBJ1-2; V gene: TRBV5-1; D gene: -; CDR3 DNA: TGCGCCAGCAGCTCCGACGGCCCCGCTAACTATGGCTACACCTTC; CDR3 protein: CASSSDGPANYGYTF
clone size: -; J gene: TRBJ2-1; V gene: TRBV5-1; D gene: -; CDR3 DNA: TGCGCCAGCAGCTTCGTGGTGTCCTACAATGAGCAGTTCTTC; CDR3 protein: CASSFVVSYNEQFF
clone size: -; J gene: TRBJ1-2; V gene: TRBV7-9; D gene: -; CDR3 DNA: TGTGCCAGCAGCTTAGTCAAGAATGCAGGCTACACCTTC; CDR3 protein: CASSLVKNAGYTF
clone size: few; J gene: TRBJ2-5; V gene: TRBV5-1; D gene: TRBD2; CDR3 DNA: TGCGCCAGCAGCTGGACGATAGCGGGACAAGAGACCCAGTACTTC; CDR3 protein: CASSWTIAGQETQYF
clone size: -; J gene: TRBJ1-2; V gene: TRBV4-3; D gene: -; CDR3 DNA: TGCGCCAGCAGCCAAGATCTATGGGCCACCAACTATGGCTACACCTTC; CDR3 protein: CASSQDLWATNYGYTF
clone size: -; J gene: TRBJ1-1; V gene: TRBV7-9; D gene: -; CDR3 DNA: TGTGCCAGCAGACACACCCGGGACGGGAACACTGAAGCTTTCTTT; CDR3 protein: CASRHTRDGNTEAFF
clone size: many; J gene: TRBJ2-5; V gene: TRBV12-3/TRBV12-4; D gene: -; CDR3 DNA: TGTGCCACTAACGGGGGAGAGACCCAGTACTTC; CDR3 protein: CATNGGETQYF
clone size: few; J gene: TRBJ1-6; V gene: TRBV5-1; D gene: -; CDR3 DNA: TGCGCCAGCAGCTTAGGGGGGCCGAATTCACCCCTCCACTTT; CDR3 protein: CASSLGGPNSPLHF
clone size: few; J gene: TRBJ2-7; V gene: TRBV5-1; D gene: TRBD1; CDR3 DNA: TGCGCCAGCAGCTATGGGTCCGGGACAGGGGGCTACGAGCAGTACTTC; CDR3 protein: CASSYGSGTGGYEQYF
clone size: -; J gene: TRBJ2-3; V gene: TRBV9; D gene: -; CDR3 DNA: TGTGCCAGCAGCGTAGGTAGCGCCGACACAGATACGCAGTATTTT; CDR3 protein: CASSVGSADTDTQYF
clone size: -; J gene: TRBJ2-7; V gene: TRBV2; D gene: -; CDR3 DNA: TGTGCCAGCAGTGAAATCGGACGGGTGCACGAGCAGTACTTC; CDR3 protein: CASSEIGRVHEQYF
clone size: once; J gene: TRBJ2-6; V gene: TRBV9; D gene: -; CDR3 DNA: TGTGCCAGCAGCCCAGGGGCGCCACATTCTGGGGCCAACGTCCTGACTTTC; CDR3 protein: CASSPGAPHSGANVLTF
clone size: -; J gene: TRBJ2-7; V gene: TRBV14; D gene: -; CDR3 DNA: TGTGCCAGCAGCCAGTATCAAATTTCGGGACGGGGCTACGAGCAGTACTTC; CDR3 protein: CASSQYQISGRGYEQYF
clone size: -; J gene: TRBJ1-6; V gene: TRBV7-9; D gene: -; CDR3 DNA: TGTGCCAGCAGCCCCCCCGCAGAAGGATATAATTCACCCCTCCACTTT; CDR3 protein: CASSPPAEGYNSPLHF